This is a list of T cell receptor beta chains from one sample in a study of OX40 agonist ivuxolimab in advanced cancers. Sequenced by immunoSEQ multiplex PCR; TCRdb stores in-frame clones only, minus some. The repertoire holds about 51,000 clones, roughly 84% seen once, with under 30% in the top ten. The material was CD4+ or CD8+ T cells sorted from blood, obtained in a trial of the OX40 agonist ivuxolimab. The receptors stem from an adult with an advanced solid tumor such as melanoma, head and neck, liver or kidney cancer. Each CDR3 is given with its conserved first and last residue. D genes are given only for firm matches. Size is omitted from some rows. Given values are once, few, many or a class for expanded clones.

CDR3 protein,CDR3 DNA,clone size,D gene,J gene,V gene
CASSPPSGRASGELFF,TGTGCCAGCAGCCCCCCTAGCGGGAGGGCTTCCGGGGAGCTGTTTTTT,medium-sized,TRBD2,TRBJ2-2,TRBV7-9
CAWSTRSSYNEQFF,TGTGCCTGGTCGACTAGAAGCTCCTACAATGAGCAGTTCTTC,-,-,TRBJ2-1,TRBV30
CAIVGTSGRAPYEQYF,TGTGCCATCGTGGGTACTAGCGGGAGGGCCCCCTACGAGCAGTACTTC,-,TRBD2,TRBJ2-7,TRBV10-3
CASSINLGQPETQYF,TGTGCCAGCAGCATAAACCTGGGACAGCCAGAGACCCAGTACTTC,-,TRBD1,TRBJ2-5,TRBV7-8
CASSEHGDYEQYF,TGTGCCAGCAGTGAACATGGAGACTACGAGCAGTACTTC,-,-,TRBJ2-7,TRBV25-1
CASSLLGQGARAYGYTF,TGTGCCAGCAGCTTACTCGGACAGGGGGCGAGAGCCTATGGCTACACCTTC,-,TRBD1,TRBJ1-2,TRBV7-9
CASSPGSGGSEKLFF,TGTGCCAGCAGTCCCGGGTCTGGGGGCAGTGAAAAACTGTTTTTT,few,-,TRBJ1-4,TRBV6-1
CASGQGKGYTF,TGCGCCAGTGGACAGGGAAAGGGCTACACCTTC,once,TRBD1,TRBJ1-2,TRBV10-2
CASSLGEGRLYEQYF,TGTGCCAGCAGCTTAGGGGAGGGTCGACTCTACGAGCAGTACTTC,-,TRBD2,TRBJ2-7,TRBV7-9
CASSLFEGNEQFF,TGCGCCAGCAGCTTATTCGAGGGCAATGAGCAGTTCTTC,-,-,TRBJ2-1,TRBV5-1
CASSLGLAAEQFF,TGTGCCAGCAGTCTCGGACTAGCGGCTGAGCAGTTCTTC,-,TRBD2,TRBJ2-1,TRBV27
CASSRGSKGRGIQYF,TGTGCCAGCAGCCGGGGGAGTAAGGGGAGGGGCATTCAGTACTTC,-,TRBD2,TRBJ2-4,TRBV14
CASSQLGADTQYF,TGTGCCAGCAGCCAGCTCGGGGCCGATACGCAGTATTTT,few,-,TRBJ2-3,TRBV5-4
CASSVYRGPSEVQYF,TGTGCCAGCAGCGTCTATCGGGGACCCTCCGAGGTCCAGTACTTC,-,-,TRBJ2-5,TRBV9
CASHPSGANVLTF,TGTGCCAGCCACCCATCTGGGGCCAACGTCCTGACTTTC,once,-,TRBJ2-6,TRBV11-2
CATRRTDSSETQYF,TGTGCCACCAGACGGACAGATAGTTCGGAGACCCAGTACTTC,-,-,TRBJ2-5,TRBV15
CATIRIRGGTEAFF,TGTGCCACCATACGAATCAGGGGAGGCACTGAAGCTTTCTTT,-,-,TRBJ1-1,TRBV19